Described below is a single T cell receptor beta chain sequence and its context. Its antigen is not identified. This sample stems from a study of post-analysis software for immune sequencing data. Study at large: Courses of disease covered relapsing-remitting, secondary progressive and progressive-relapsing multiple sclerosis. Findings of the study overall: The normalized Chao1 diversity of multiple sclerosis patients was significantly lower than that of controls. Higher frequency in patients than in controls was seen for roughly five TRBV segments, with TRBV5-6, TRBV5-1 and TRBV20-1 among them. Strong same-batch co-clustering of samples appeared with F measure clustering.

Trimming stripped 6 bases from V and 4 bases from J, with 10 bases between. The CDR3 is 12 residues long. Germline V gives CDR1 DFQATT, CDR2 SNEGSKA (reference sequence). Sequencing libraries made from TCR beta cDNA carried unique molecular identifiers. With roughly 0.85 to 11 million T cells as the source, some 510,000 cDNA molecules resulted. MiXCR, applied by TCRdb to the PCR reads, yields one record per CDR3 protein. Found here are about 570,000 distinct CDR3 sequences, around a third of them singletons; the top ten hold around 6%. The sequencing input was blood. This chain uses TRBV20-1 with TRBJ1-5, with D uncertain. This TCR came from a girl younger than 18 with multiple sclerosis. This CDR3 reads CSALTQNQPQHF. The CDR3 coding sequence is TGCAGTGCCCTAACACAGAATCAGCCCCAGCATTTT.